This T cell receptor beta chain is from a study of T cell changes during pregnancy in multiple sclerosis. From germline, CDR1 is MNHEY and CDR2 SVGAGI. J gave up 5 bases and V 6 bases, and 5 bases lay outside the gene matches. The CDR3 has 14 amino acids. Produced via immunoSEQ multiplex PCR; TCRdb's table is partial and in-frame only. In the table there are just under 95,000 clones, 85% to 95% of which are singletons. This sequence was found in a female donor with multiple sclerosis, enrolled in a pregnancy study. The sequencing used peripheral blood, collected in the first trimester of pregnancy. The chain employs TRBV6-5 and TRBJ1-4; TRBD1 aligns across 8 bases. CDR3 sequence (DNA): TGTGCCAGCAGATCAGGGGGCGGAAATGAAAAACTGTTTTTT. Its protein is CASRSGGGNEKLFF.